Sequencing of this TCR beta chain was carried out in a study of CD8 T cells in ankylosing spondylitis. General study results and limits: A subset of motif variants has previously been described in the synovial fluid and blood of reactive arthritis. Blood of patients with ankylosing spondylitis appeared to be characterized by a TCR beta motif of about eight highly homologous variants. Significant enrichment of disease-linked clones was reported in matched ankylosing spondylitis synovial fluid.

This clonotype was detected ten times or more. Its antigen is as yet unknown. TCRdb re-analysed the 5' RACE reads in MiXCR, keeping a single row per CDR3 protein. The profile shows some 130,000 distinct CDR3 sequences, 7.3% of them singletons. From germline, CDR1 is MNHNY and CDR2 SVGAGI (reference sequence). The CDR3 loop spans 12 amino acids. Trimming stripped 5 bases from V and 9 bases from J, with 12 bases between. The sequence was collected from a female donor with ankylosing spondylitis or in good health (not recorded which). V and J are TRBV6-6 and TRBJ2-3, with a possible D match to TRBD1 (6 bases). The sample comprised blood, either unsorted or a sorted T cell fraction (not recorded which). The CDR3 DNA reads as TGTGCCAGCAGTCGCGACAGGCTGACGCAGTATTTT. Translating gives CASSRDRLTQYF.